This is a list of T cell receptor beta chains from one sample in a study of cytomegalovirus exposure and HLA in healthy donors. The data were produced by immunoSEQ multiplex PCR, yet TCRdb's version contains in-frame clones alone and is incomplete. The table includes 85,000 to 100,000 clones, 75% to 85% detected once. Sequencing used PBMCs. These receptors were taken from a male donor in good health and CMV-seropositive. Both conserved end residues are part of each CDR3. D genes are given only for firm matches. Size tells how often a clone was seen (once, few, many) or the class of an expanded clone, and some rows leave it out.

cdr3_nt	cdr3_aa	d_call	cdr3_length	v_call	j_call	clone_size
TGTGCCAGCAGTCCTAACAGGGGATTACAGCCCCAGCATTTT	CASSPNRGLQPQHF	TRBD1	14	TRBV27	TRBJ1-5	.
TGTGCCAGTAAAGGGCAGGGAAACAATGAGCAGTTCTTC	CASKGQGNNEQFF	.	13	TRBV7-9	TRBJ2-1	.
TGTGCCAGCAGTCCCGGACAGGGGGCTGGTCAGCCCCAGCATTTT	CASSPGQGAGQPQHF	TRBD1	15	TRBV6-6	TRBJ1-5	few
TGTGCCAGCAGTTTACGAGGTCGAGACGAGCAGTACTTC	CASSLRGRDEQYF	.	13	TRBV27	TRBJ2-7	.
TGTGCCAGCTCAAACAACAGGGGGACTGAAGCTTTCTTT	CASSNNRGTEAFF	TRBD1	13	TRBV18	TRBJ1-1	.
TGTGCCAGCAGCGAACGGGGACAGGGGTATGGCTACACCTTC	CASSERGQGYGYTF	TRBD1	14	TRBV11-2	TRBJ1-2	.
TGCAGCGTTGGACAGGGGATGGGCACCGGGGAGCTGTTTTTT	CSVGQGMGTGELFF	TRBD1	14	TRBV29-1	TRBJ2-2	.
TGCGCCAGCAGCCAAGACCAGGGAAACACCATATATTTT	CASSQDQGNTIYF	.	13	TRBV4-1	TRBJ1-3	.
TGCGCCAGCAGCTTGGCGCAGGGGAGCTCCTACGAGCAGTACTTC	CASSLAQGSSYEQYF	.	15	TRBV5-1	TRBJ2-7	once
TGTGCCAGCAGCTTTGGGACAGGGAACTATGGCTACACCTTC	CASSFGTGNYGYTF	TRBD1	14	TRBV11-1	TRBJ1-2	.
TGTGCCAGCAGCCGGGGATCTATGGGCACAGCCTACGAGCAGTACTTC	CASSRGSMGTAYEQYF	.	16	TRBV7-8	TRBJ2-7	.
TGCGCCAGCAGCTTTCTAGCGGGGGGGAACAATGAGCAGTTCTTC	CASSFLAGGNNEQFF	TRBD2	15	TRBV5-1	TRBJ2-1	.
TGTGCCAGCAGCTTAGATCAGGGTAGCTACAATGAGCAGTTCTTC	CASSLDQGSYNEQFF	.	15	TRBV11-2	TRBJ2-1	.
TGCGCCAGCAGCTTACGGCCGGCAGGGATACAAGAGACCCAGTACTTC	CASSLRPAGIQETQYF	.	16	TRBV5-1	TRBJ2-5	.
TGTGCCAGTAGTATTGGGGCACCCTCTAACTATGGCTACACCTTC	CASSIGAPSNYGYTF	.	15	TRBV19	TRBJ1-2	.
TGTGCCAGCAAAGAGGGCCACGGGAACACTGAAGCTTTCTTT	CASKEGHGNTEAFF	.	14	TRBV7-9	TRBJ1-1	.
TGTGCCATCACCCCTAGCCTGAGCCTTTCCTACGAGCAGTACTTC	CAITPSLSLSYEQYF	.	15	TRBV6-1	TRBJ2-7	.
TGTGCCAGTACCCCAAGCGGGGCTTCCCAAGAGACCCAGTACTTC	CASTPSGASQETQYF	TRBD2	15	TRBV27	TRBJ2-5	.
TGTGCCAGCAGCCTAAGAGGGCAGCCCCAGCATTTT	CASSLRGQPQHF	.	12	TRBV7-9	TRBJ1-5	.
TGCGCCAGCAGCTTGGCCGAGGGCGGGGGGAGCTACACCTTC	CASSLAEGGGSYTF	.	14	TRBV5-1	TRBJ1-2	.
TGTGCTAGCAGCCGGCGGACAGGGGGAGGGGAGACCCAGTACTTC	CASSRRTGGGETQYF	TRBD1	15	TRBV7-7	TRBJ2-5	.
TGTGCCAGTACCCGACAGGGACACTATGGCTACACCTTC	CASTRQGHYGYTF	TRBD1	13	TRBV19	TRBJ1-2	once
TGCGCCAGCAGCTTGGCCGGTCGGAGCGAGCAGTACTTC	CASSLAGRSEQYF	.	13	TRBV5-1	TRBJ2-7	.
TGTGCAAGTCGCCCTGGACAGCGGCAGGAGACCCAGTACTTC	CASRPGQRQETQYF	.	14	TRBV12-2	TRBJ2-5	few
TGTGCCAGCAGCGAGGGTGGAAACACCATATATTTT	CASSEGGNTIYF	.	12	TRBV2	TRBJ1-3	few
TGCGCCACCCAGCGGGGGGTCAGTTTATCGTACGAGCAGTACTTC	CATQRGVSLSYEQYF	TRBD2	15	TRBV4-1	TRBJ2-7	.
TGTGCCAGCAGCGTAGCGGCGGCCTCTGGAAACACCATATATTTT	CASSVAAASGNTIYF	.	15	TRBV9	TRBJ1-3	once
TGTGCCTGGAGTTCGGCCGGGACTAGCGGGGGGGCGGTCAATGAGCAGTTCTTC	CAWSSAGTSGGAVNEQFF	TRBD2	18	TRBV30	TRBJ2-1	.
TGTGCCAGTAGCCTCACCCCGGACAGGGGTCAGCCCCAGCATTTT	CASSLTPDRGQPQHF	TRBD1	15	TRBV19	TRBJ1-5	.
TGCGCCAGCAGCTTGACGGGACAGTACTACGAGCAGTACTTC	CASSLTGQYYEQYF	TRBD1	14	TRBV5-1	TRBJ2-7	.